The rows below give T cell receptor beta chains drawn from one sample of a study of blood T cell repertoires in COVID-19. Measured with immunoSEQ multiplex PCR; TCRdb has only the in-frame clones, and not every one. The sample has 130,000 to 150,000 clones, 84% seen once; the top ten hold approximately 5%. The sequenced material came from peripheral blood. The receptor set was obtained from a human donor in a cohort sampled during active COVID-19. The CDR3 runs from the conserved cysteine through the conserved F or W. Each record gives: clone size, J gene, V gene, D gene, CDR3 length, CDR3 DNA, CDR3 protein. A D gene is named only where the DNA matches it firmly. Size tells how often a clone was seen (once, few, many) or the class of an expanded clone, and some rows leave it out.

once | TRBJ1-1 | TRBV28 | TRBD1 | 11 | TGTGCCAGCAGACGACAGGGTGGAGCTTTCTTT | CASRRQGGAFF
- | TRBJ2-5 | TRBV9 | - | 14 | TGTGCCAGCAGCCCCCAGCGGGTTGGGGTGACCCAGTACTTC | CASSPQRVGVTQYF
- | TRBJ2-1 | TRBV2 | TRBD2 | 12 | TGTGCCAGCACGCGTGCGGGAGCCCTGCGGTTCTTC | CASTRAGALRFF
- | TRBJ2-3 | TRBV5-1 | - | 15 | TGCGCCAGCAGCTTAGAGGCGGGCGGCACAGATACGCAGTATTTT | CASSLEAGGTDTQYF
- | TRBJ2-7 | TRBV19 | - | 15 | TGTGCCAGTAGTATAGCTATTGCCCACTCCTACGAGCAGTACTTC | CASSIAIAHSYEQYF
- | TRBJ2-7 | TRBV13 | - | 12 | TGTGCCAGCAGCGTAACATCTTACGAGCAGTACTTC | CASSVTSYEQYF
- | TRBJ2-5 | TRBV15 | - | 13 | TGTGCCACCAGCAGGGGGACTGAAGAGACCCAGTACTTC | CATSRGTEETQYF
many | TRBJ1-4 | TRBV20-1 | TRBD1 | 14 | TGCAGTGCTAGTCCCGAGACAGGGGGCAAAAAACTGTTTTTT | CSASPETGGKKLFF
few | TRBJ1-1 | TRBV29-1 | TRBD1 | 12 | TGCAGCGTTGCGGACAGGGGGACTGAAGCTTTCTTT | CSVADRGTEAFF
- | TRBJ2-7 | TRBV7-3 | TRBD1 | 14 | TGTGCCAGCAGCTTAGACAGGGGCCCGTACGAGCAGTACTTC | CASSLDRGPYEQYF
- | TRBJ2-2 | TRBV7-2 | TRBD2 | 15 | TGTGCCAGCAGACCGGGACTAGCGTTAACGGGGGAGCTGTTTTTT | CASRPGLALTGELFF
- | TRBJ2-3 | TRBV7-3 | - | 14 | TGTGCCAGCAGCTTAAGGGGGCCGACAGATACGCAGTATTTT | CASSLRGPTDTQYF
- | TRBJ1-5 | TRBV6-1 | - | 14 | TGTGCCAGCAGTGATTGGGGGGGGAGGCAGCCCCAGCATTTT | CASSDWGGRQPQHF
- | TRBJ2-2 | TRBV4-2 | - | 16 | TGTGCCAGCAGCCAAGCGGCGGGGATGAACACCGGGGAGCTGTTTTTT | CASSQAAGMNTGELFF
once | TRBJ1-4 | TRBV19 | TRBD1 | 17 | TGTGCCAGTAGTATCGGTCGTCGGACAGGGGATAATGAAAAACTGTTTTTT | CASSIGRRTGDNEKLFF
- | TRBJ2-3 | TRBV5-5 | - | 14 | TGTGCCAGCAGCTTTAGCTCAAGCACAGATACGCAGTATTTT | CASSFSSSTDTQYF
once | TRBJ2-2 | TRBV18 | - | 14 | TGTGCCAGCCTGACTACTCAAAACACCGGGGAGCTGTTTTTT | CASLTTQNTGELFF
- | TRBJ2-2 | TRBV21-1 | - | 18 | TGTGCCAGCAGCAAAGCGCTACCGGGGGGGCCAGACACCGGGGAGCTGTTTTTT | CASSKALPGGPDTGELFF
- | TRBJ2-5 | TRBV2 | TRBD1 | 16 | TGTGCCAGCAGTTCTCTAGGGACAGGGTCTTGGGAGACCCAGTACTTC | CASSSLGTGSWETQYF
- | TRBJ1-3 | TRBV7-2 | - | 16 | TGTGCCAGCAGCCCCCCGGGGGTTGCATCTGGAAACACCATATATTTT | CASSPPGVASGNTIYF
- | TRBJ1-4 | TRBV25-1 | - | 11 | TGTGCCAGCAGATCATATGAAAAACTGTTTTTT | CASRSYEKLFF
- | TRBJ1-2 | TRBV7-2 | - | 14 | TGTGCCAGCAGCTTAGGGGGCGTTCAGTATGGCTACACCTTC | CASSLGGVQYGYTF
- | TRBJ2-5 | TRBV9 | TRBD2 | 18 | TGTGCCAGCAGCGTAGGAAGTAGGCTAGCGGGGACCCAAGAGACCCAGTACTTC | CASSVGSRLAGTQETQYF
- | TRBJ2-1 | TRBV7-3 | TRBD2 | 14 | TGTGCCAGCAGCCGCGGGGGGCCTAACAATGAGCAGTTCTTC | CASSRGGPNNEQFF
- | TRBJ1-2 | TRBV7-9 | TRBD1 | 16 | TGTGCCAGCAGCCTAAGTGACAGGGTAATAGGCTATGGCTACACCTTC | CASSLSDRVIGYGYTF
many | TRBJ1-4 | TRBV5-6 | - | 13 | TGTGCCAGCAGCCCGGTGCGGGGCCCAGGGCTGTTTTTT | CASSPVRGPGLFF
- | TRBJ1-2 | TRBV6-6 | - | 14 | TGTGCCAGCAGTTACTCCCAGGGACTGGGAGGCTACACCTTC | CASSYSQGLGGYTF
- | TRBJ2-1 | TRBV18 | - | 15 | TGTGCCAGCTCGCCGTCCGGAGCCGAGTGGGATGAGCAGTTCTTC | CASSPSGAEWDEQFF
- | TRBJ2-2 | TRBV4-1 | - | 14 | TGCGCCAGCAGCCGCAGGACAGTTGCCGGGGAGCTGTTTTTT | CASSRRTVAGELFF
- | TRBJ2-1 | TRBV7-9 | TRBD2 | 16 | TGTGCCAGCAGCCGGGAGGCTAGCGGGGTCTACAATGAGCAGTTCTTC | CASSREASGVYNEQFF
once | TRBJ2-7 | TRBV25-1 | - | 13 | TGTGCCAGCAGTGCCGGGACACCCTACGAGCAGTACTTC | CASSAGTPYEQYF
- | TRBJ1-6 | TRBV6-5 | TRBD1 | 16 | TGTGCCAGCAGTTACTCGACAGGGAGTAATAATTCACCCCTCCACTTT | CASSYSTGSNNSPLHF
once | TRBJ1-3 | TRBV6-5 | TRBD1 | 15 | TGTGCCAGCAGTTCCGGACAGGGGACTGGAAACACCATATATTTT | CASSSGQGTGNTIYF
- | TRBJ2-5 | TRBV27 | TRBD1 | 18 | TGTGCCAGCAGTCCCCAAAGCTTCCCAGGGGGTAGACAAGAGACCCAGTACTTC | CASSPQSFPGGRQETQYF
- | TRBJ2-6 | TRBV2 | - | 15 | TGTGCCAGCAAAGTAGGGGGAACTGGGGCCAACGTCCTGACTTTC | CASKVGGTGANVLTF
- | TRBJ2-7 | TRBV27 | TRBD1 | 16 | TGTGCCAGCACCAAATATAAGGGACAGGGAATCAACGAGCAGTACTTC | CASTKYKGQGINEQYF
- | TRBJ1-1 | TRBV7-9 | - | 14 | TGTGCCAGCAGCTTAGTATGGATCACGGGTGAAGCTTTCTTT | CASSLVWITGEAFF
- | TRBJ2-1 | TRBV6-4 | - | 13 | TGTGCCAGCAGTACCCGACTAGGTGGGGAGCAGTTCTTC | CASSTRLGGEQFF
- | TRBJ2-6 | TRBV5-5 | - | 15 | TGTGCCAGCAGCGCTCTAGTCACCGGGGCCAACGTCCTGACTTTC | CASSALVTGANVLTF
once | TRBJ2-1 | TRBV24-1 | - | 16 | TGTGCCACCAGTGACCAAACAGGGCATGTTACGAATGAGCAGTTCTTC | CATSDQTGHVTNEQFF
- | TRBJ2-7 | TRBV5-1 | TRBD2 | 15 | TGCGCCAGCAGCGAAAGGACTAGCGGGTCCTACGAGCAGTACTTC | CASSERTSGSYEQYF
- | TRBJ1-1 | TRBV7-8 | - | 14 | TGTGCCAGCAGCTCGACCGGACATAACACTGAAGCTTTCTTT | CASSSTGHNTEAFF
- | TRBJ2-7 | TRBV27 | TRBD1 | 14 | TGTGCCAGCGCTTTGACAGGGAACTCCTACGAGCAGTACTTC | CASALTGNSYEQYF
- | TRBJ2-2 | TRBV10-1 | - | 14 | TGCGCCAGCAGCCCTGGGGGGAGCACCGGGGAGCTGTTTTTT | CASSPGGSTGELFF
few | TRBJ2-2 | TRBV5-1 | TRBD1 | 18 | TGCGCCAGCAGCTTGGGACCGCAGGGGGCCACGGGCACCGGGGAGCTGTTTTTT | CASSLGPQGATGTGELFF
- | TRBJ1-2 | TRBV5-8 | - | 15 | TGTGCCAGCAGCTTACCGGGACACCCTAACTATGGCTACACCTTC | CASSLPGHPNYGYTF
- | TRBJ1-3 | TRBV19 | - | 13 | TGTGCCGCACGGGAGATATCTGGAAACACCATATATTTT | CAAREISGNTIYF
- | TRBJ1-1 | TRBV6-5 | - | 15 | TGTGCCAGCAGTTATCTACCTTTCGGGAGCACTGAAGCTTTCTTT | CASSYLPFGSTEAFF
once | TRBJ1-3 | TRBV30 | - | 13 | TGTGCCACAGACCCCGACGGTGGAAACACCATATATTTT | CATDPDGGNTIYF
- | TRBJ1-3 | TRBV4-1 | - | 16 | TGCGCCAGCAGCCAAGATTCCGCAGGGGCTGGAAACACCATATATTTT | CASSQDSAGAGNTIYF
- | TRBJ2-7 | TRBV6-2/TRBV6-3 | - | 16 | TGTGCCAGCAGTTATGGAACAGGCATCTCCTATAACGAGCAGTACTTC | CASSYGTGISYNEQYF
few | TRBJ2-7 | TRBV6-6 | - | 17 | TGTGCCAGCAGCCGATTGTGGACAGACGAAATATCCTACGAGCAGTACTTC | CASSRLWTDEISYEQYF
- | TRBJ1-6 | TRBV28 | - | 14 | TGTGCCAGCAGTTTACCAGGGTCTGATTCACCCCTCCACTTT | CASSLPGSDSPLHF